This T cell receptor (beta chain) was recovered during a study of TIL therapy for anti-PD-1-resistant metastatic lung cancer. As for the study in general: Tumors had a median PD-L1 proportion score of 4.5% to 7%. Study-wide results and limits: After infusion, TIL clonotypes partly replaced peripheral T cells and declined over months.

Regarding time point: pre-treatment sample, taken before nivolumab and TIL therapy. The immunoSEQ assay was v3. Libraries were prepared by immunoSEQ multiplex PCR; TCRdb keeps only in-frame clonotypes and omits some of them. The table has about 49,000 clones, around 79% seen once. A note on this clone: The antigen remains unidentified.

CDR3 length equals 15 residues. The V gene end was trimmed by 3 bases and the J gene end by 4 bases; junction bases not matched to a gene: 4. In germline, CDR1 is SGHTA, CDR2 FQGTGA. This TCR was recovered from an older man with non-small cell lung cancer. The starting material was blood, obtained at baseline. The chain carries TRBV7-3 and TRBJ2-2; 8 bases map to TRBD1. CDR3 sequence reads: CASSFQGAGTGELFF. In DNA form, the CDR3 reads TGTGCCAGCAGCTTCCAGGGGGCCGGCACCGGGGAGCTGTTTTTT.